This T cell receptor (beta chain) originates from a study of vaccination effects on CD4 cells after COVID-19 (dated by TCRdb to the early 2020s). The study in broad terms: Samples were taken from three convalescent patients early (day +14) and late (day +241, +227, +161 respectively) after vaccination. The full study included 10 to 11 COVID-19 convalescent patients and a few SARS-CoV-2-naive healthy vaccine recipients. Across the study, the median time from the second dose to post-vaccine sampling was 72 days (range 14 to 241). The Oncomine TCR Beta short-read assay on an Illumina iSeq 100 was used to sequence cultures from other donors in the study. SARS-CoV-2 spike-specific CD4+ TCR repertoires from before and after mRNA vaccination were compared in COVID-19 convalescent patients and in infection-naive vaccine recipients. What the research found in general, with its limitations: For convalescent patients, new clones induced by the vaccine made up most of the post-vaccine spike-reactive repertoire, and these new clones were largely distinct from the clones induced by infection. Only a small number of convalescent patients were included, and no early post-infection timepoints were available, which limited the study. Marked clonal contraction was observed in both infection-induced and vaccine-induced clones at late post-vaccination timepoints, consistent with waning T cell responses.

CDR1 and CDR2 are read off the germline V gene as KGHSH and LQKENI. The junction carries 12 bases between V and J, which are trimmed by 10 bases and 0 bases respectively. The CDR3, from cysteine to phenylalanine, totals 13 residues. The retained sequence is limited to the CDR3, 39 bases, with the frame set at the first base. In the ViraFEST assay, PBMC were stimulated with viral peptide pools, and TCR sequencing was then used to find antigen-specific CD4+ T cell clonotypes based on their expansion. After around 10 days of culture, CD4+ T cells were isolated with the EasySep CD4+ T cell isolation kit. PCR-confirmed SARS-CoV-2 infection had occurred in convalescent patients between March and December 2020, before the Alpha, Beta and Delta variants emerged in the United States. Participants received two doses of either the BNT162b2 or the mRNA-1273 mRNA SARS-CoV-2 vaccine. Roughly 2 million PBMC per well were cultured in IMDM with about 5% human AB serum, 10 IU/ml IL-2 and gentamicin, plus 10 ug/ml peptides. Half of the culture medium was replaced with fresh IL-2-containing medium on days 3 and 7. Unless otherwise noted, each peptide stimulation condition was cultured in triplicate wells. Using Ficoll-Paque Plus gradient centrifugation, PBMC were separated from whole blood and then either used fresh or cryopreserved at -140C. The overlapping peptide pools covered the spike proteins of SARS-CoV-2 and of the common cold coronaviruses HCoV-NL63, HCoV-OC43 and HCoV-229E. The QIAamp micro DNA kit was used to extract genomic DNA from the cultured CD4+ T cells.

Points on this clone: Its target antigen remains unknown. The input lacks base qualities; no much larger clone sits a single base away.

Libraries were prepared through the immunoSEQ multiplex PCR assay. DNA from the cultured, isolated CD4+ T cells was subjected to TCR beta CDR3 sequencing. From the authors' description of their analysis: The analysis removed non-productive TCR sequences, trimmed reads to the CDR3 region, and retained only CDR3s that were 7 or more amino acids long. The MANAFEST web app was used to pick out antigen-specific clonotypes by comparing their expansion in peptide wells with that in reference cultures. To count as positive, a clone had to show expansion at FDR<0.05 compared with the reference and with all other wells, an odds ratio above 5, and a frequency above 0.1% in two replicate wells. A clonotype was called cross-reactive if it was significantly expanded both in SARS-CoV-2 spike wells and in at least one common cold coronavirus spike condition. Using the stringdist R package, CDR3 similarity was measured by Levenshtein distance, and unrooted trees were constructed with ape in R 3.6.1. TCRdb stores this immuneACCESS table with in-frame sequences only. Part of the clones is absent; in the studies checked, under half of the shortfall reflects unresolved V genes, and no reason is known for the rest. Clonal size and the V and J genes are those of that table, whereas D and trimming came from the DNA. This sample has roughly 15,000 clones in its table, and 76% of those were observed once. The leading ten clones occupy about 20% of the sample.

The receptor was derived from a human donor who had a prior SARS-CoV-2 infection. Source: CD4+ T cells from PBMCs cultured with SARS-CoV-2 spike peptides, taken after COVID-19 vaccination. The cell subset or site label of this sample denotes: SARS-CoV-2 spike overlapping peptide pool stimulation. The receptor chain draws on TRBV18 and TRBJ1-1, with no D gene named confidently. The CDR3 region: CATLGQMNTEAFF. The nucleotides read TGTGCCACCCTTGGCCAGATGAACACTGAAGCTTTCTTT.